These 19 T cell receptor beta chains were sequenced from one sample in a study of shared clonotypes between healthy human individuals. The data were produced by immunoSEQ multiplex PCR, yet TCRdb's version contains in-frame clones alone and is incomplete. This sample has 230,000 or so clones, with about 69% found just once. Material for sequencing was memory CD4+ T cells sorted from blood. The subset: CD45RA-negative fraction. These receptors were obtained from a young man in good health.

Points on this clone: Sequence at one end of the junction differs from germline and may be a read error. V and J are TRBV2 and TRBJ2-2, with D perhaps matching TRBD1 (5 bases). The CDR3 extends over 14 amino acids. Germline V gene sequence: CDR1 SNHLY, CDR2 FYNNEI. CDR3 coding DNA: TGTGCCAGCATTGAAGTAGGGGTGGGCGGGGAGCTGTTTTTT. Its translation is CASIEVGVGGELFF.

This chain connects TRBV28 to TRBJ1-2; no reliable D call. The CDR3 is 11 amino acids. V lost 8 bases and J lost 3, with 7 bases in between. In germline, CDR1 is MDHEN, CDR2 SYDVKM. The DNA of the CDR3 is TGTGCCAGCGGAAGGGACTATGGCTACACCTTC. This sequence encodes CASGRDYGYTF.

This clone was recorded only once. The V gene is TRBV21-1, the J gene TRBJ2-7; the tabulated D call, TRBD2, remains unverified against the DNA. TRBV21-1 is a pseudogene. The CDR3 loop spans 18 amino acids. The CDR3 DNA is TGTGCCAGCAGAACGGCTCCGGGACTAGCGGGAGTGGGCCACGAGCAGTACTTC. It encodes CASRTAPGLAGVGHEQYF.

This rearrangement joins TRBV5-1 to TRBJ1-2; D might be TRBD1 (6 bases). With 4 bases removed from V and 1 base from J, the gap between germline ends came to 11 bases. Germline CDR1 and CDR2: SGHRS and YFSETQ. This CDR3 comprises 14 residues. Written as DNA, the CDR3 is TGCGCCAGCAGCCAGCAACAGGGTAACTATGGCTACACCTTC. This translates into CASSQQQGNYGYTF.

V usage is TRBV11-3 and J usage is TRBJ2-7; TRBD2 agrees at 9 bases. CDR1 is SGHNT, CDR2 YENEEA, per germline. Germline trimming cut 1 base from V and 2 bases from J; bases unmatched to any gene: 3. This CDR3 spans 15 amino acids. CDR3 bases: TGTGCCAGCAGCTTAGCGGCGGGAGGGCCCTACGAGCAGTACTTC. Its translation is CASSLAAGGPYEQYF.

This clone has only a few counts. J is TRBJ2-6 and V is TRBV5-1; D is perhaps TRBD2 (5 bases). The germline CDR1 and CDR2 sequences are SGHRS and YFSETQ. The CDR3 is 16 amino acids. V gave up 4 bases and J gave up 0 bases, with 11 bases separating them. Written as DNA, the CDR3 is TGCGCCAGCAGCCACCGCGGACTCTCTGGGGCCAACGTCCTGACTTTC. Its protein product is CASSHRGLSGANVLTF.

The chain employs TRBV30 and TRBJ2-5; D gene unclear. The V end was cut by 3 bases, the J end by 0 bases, with 8 bases between. This CDR3 is built from 13 residues. Germline values: CDR1 GTSNPN, CDR2 SVGIG (reference sequence). CDR3 nucleotide sequence: TGTGCCTGGAGACAGCCGAACCAAGAGACCCAGTACTTC. It specifies CAWRQPNQETQYF.

The chain employs TRBV6-6 and TRBJ2-7; 9 bases map to TRBD2. The CDR3 runs to 16 residues. Germline values: CDR1 MNHNY, CDR2 SVGAGI (reference sequence). J lost 6 bases, V lost 5 bases, and 14 bases had no gene match. As DNA, the CDR3 is TGTGCCAGCAGTGCCTTAGCGGGAGTGGCATCGGGCGAGCAGTACTTC. This sequence encodes CASSALAGVASGEQYF.

The genes are TRBV14 and TRBJ2-1; no definite D call. The CDR3 consists of 17 residues. The germline CDR1 and CDR2 sequences are SGHDN and FVKESK. Trimming removed 3 bases from V and 7 bases from J, with 22 bases in between. CDR3 sequence reads: CASSQDYTGLDRNEQFF. CDR3 coding DNA: TGTGCCAGCAGCCAGGATTATACCGGGCTAGACCGAAATGAGCAGTTCTTC.

The V and J genes are TRBV9 and TRBJ2-7; D not resolved. Germline values: CDR1 SGDLS, CDR2 YYNGEE. V was trimmed by 0 bases and J by 4 bases, leaving 17 bases between them. There are 16 residues in the CDR3. In nucleotides, the CDR3 is TGTGCCAGCAGCGTAGGAGGAGAGACCTCCTTATACGAGCAGTACTTC. Its protein is CASSVGGETSLYEQYF. The whole variable domain, remainder taken from reference TRBV9 and TRBJ2-7, is DSGVTQTPKHLITATGQRVTLRCSPRSGDLSVYWYQQSLDQGLQFLIQYYNGEERAKGNILERFSAQQFPDLHSELNLSSLELGDSALYFCASSVGGETSLYEQYFGPGTRLTVT.

This sequence joins TRBV5-6 and TRBJ2-7; D is uncertain. V dropped 0 bases and J dropped 2 bases, with 12 bases sitting between them. Germline V gene data show CDR1 as SGHDT and CDR2 as YYEEEE. CDR3 size: 15 residues. CDR3 amino acids: CASSLGFESPYEQYF. The DNA for the CDR3 is TGTGCCAGCAGCTTGGGATTCGAGAGCCCCTACGAGCAGTACTTC.

The genes are TRBV11-1 and TRBJ2-3, with 7 nucleotides matching TRBD2. The CDR3 has 16 residues. Germline trimming cut 3 bases from V and 0 bases from J; bases unmatched to any gene: 6. Germline-derived CDR1 and CDR2 are SGHAT and FQDESV (reference sequence). For the CDR3, the DNA is TGTGCCAGCAGCTTTGCGGGAGCCCTTAGCACAGATACGCAGTATTTT. It translates to CASSFAGALSTDTQYF.

This clone was detected only a few times. The chain is built from TRBV10-1 and TRBJ2-5; TRBD2 matches 11 bases. Germline V gene data show CDR1 as WNHNN and CDR2 as SYGVQD (reference sequence). V dropped 2 bases and J dropped 1; count of bases not matched to a gene: 9. This CDR3 is built from 18 residues. The CDR3 region is CASSEASTGTSGQETQYF. As DNA, the CDR3 is TGCGCCAGCAGTGAGGCCAGCACCGGGACTAGCGGCCAAGAGACCCAGTACTTC.

The rearrangement uses TRBV4-1 and TRBJ2-2; the D gene is possibly TRBD2 (5 bases). The CDR3 runs to 11 residues. CDR1 and CDR2 (germline): MGHRA, YSYEKL. V gave up 5 bases and J gave up 8 bases, with 6 bases separating them. CDR3 coding DNA: TGCGCCAGCAGCAGGAGGGGGGAGCTGTTTTTT. Protein: CASSRRGELFF.

The J gene is TRBJ2-3, the V gene TRBV29-1; 9 positions agree with TRBD2. The V segment lost 6 bases and the J segment 6 bases; nucleotides outside the gene matches: 7. Germline values: CDR1 SQVTM, CDR2 ANQGSEA. The CDR3 spans 13 residues. CDR3 loop: CSVRLAGMDTQYF. The CDR3 DNA reads TGCAGCGTCCGTCTAGCGGGAATGGATACGCAGTATTTT.

This clone was observed many times. The chain has TRBV9 and TRBJ2-7, with 8 bases aligning to TRBD2. Germline-derived CDR1 and CDR2 are SGDLS and YYNGEE. The J segment lost 7 bases and the V segment lost 2 bases, leaving 11 bases of the junction unmatched. This CDR3 comprises 15 residues. The CDR3 protein is CASSVTGTRGDEQYF. CDR3 DNA: TGTGCCAGCAGCGTTACCGGGACTAGAGGAGATGAGCAGTACTTC.

The V and J genes are TRBV2 and TRBJ2-7; 7 bases map to TRBD2. The CDR3 is made up of 12 amino acids. Losses at the gene ends were 7 bases for V and 7 bases for J; bases not matched to a gene: 7. CDR1 and CDR2 (germline): SNHLY, FYNNEI. CDR3 loop: CASTLWGGEQYF. The CDR3 nucleotides read TGTGCCAGCACCCTTTGGGGGGGGGAGCAGTACTTC.

This clone was picked up one time. The chain employs TRBV5-1 and TRBJ2-3; 7 bases line up with TRBD2. The junction had 6 bases not matched to a gene; V was cut back by 2 bases and J by 3 bases. This CDR3 region has 15 residues. CDR1 SGHRS and CDR2 YFSETQ come from the germline V gene. Here the CDR3 DNA reads TGCGCCAGCAGCTTACGGGGGGTGCGTACAGATACGCAGTATTTT. This codes for CASSLRGVRTDTQYF.

This clone was seen only once. The chain recombines TRBV6-5 with TRBJ2-7; D is tentatively TRBD1 or TRBD2 (5 bases each). CDR3 length: 12 residues. The V end was cut by 6 bases, the J end by 4 bases, with 10 bases between. The germline V gene has CDR1 MNHEY and CDR2 SVGAGI. The CDR3 loop reads CASSGAGYEQYF. The CDR3 DNA sequence: TGTGCCAGCAGCGGGGCCGGGTACGAGCAGTACTTC.